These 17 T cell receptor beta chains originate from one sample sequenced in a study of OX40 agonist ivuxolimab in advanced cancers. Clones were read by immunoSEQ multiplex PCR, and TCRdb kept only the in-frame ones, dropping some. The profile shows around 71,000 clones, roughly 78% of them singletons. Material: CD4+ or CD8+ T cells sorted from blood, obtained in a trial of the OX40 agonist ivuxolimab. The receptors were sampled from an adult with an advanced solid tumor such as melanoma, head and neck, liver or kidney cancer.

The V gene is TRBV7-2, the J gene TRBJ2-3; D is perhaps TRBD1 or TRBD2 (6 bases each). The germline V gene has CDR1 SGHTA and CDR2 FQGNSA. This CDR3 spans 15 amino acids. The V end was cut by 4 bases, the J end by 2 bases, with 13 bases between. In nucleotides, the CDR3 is TGTGCCAGCAGCTGGAGGGGGACGAACACAGATACGCAGTATTTT. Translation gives CASSWRGTNTDTQYF.

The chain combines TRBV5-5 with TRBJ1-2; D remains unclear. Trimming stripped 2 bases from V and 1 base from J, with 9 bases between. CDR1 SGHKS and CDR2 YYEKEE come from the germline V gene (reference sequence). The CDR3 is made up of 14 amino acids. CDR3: CASSLQSVNYGYTF. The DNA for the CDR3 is TGTGCCAGCAGCTTACAGTCCGTTAACTATGGCTACACCTTC.

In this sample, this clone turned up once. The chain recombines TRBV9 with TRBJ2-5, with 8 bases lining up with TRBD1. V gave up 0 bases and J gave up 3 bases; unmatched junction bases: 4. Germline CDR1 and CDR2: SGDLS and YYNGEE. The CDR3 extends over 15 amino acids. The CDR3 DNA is TGTGCCAGCAGCGTAGGGGGACAGGTGGAAGAGACCCAGTACTTC. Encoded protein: CASSVGGQVEETQYF.

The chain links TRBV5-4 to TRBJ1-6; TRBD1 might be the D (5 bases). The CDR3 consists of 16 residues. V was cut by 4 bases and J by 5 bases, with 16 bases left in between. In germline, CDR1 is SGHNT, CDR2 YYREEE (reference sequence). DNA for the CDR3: TGTGCCAGCAGCGGCCTCGGGGGAAGTAATAATTCACCCCTCCACTTT. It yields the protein CASSGLGGSNNSPLHF.

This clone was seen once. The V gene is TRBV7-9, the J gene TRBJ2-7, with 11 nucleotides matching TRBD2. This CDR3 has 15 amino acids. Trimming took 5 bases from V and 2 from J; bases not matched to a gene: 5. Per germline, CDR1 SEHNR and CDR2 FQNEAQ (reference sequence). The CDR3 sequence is CASSRLTSGTYEQYF. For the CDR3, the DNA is TGTGCCAGCAGCCGTTTGACTAGCGGGACCTACGAGCAGTACTTC.

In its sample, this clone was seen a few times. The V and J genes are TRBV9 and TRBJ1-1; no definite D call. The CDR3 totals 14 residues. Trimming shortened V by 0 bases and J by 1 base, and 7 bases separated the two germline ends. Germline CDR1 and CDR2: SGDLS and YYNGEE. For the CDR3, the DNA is TGTGCCAGCAGCGTAGCACACGCGAACACTGAAGCTTTCTTT. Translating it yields CASSVAHANTEAFF.

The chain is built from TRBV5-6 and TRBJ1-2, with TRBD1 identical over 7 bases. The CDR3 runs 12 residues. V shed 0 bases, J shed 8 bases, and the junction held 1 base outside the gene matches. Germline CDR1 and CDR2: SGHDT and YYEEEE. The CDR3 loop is CASSLDRGGYTF. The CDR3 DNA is TGTGCCAGCAGCTTGGACAGGGGAGGCTACACCTTC.

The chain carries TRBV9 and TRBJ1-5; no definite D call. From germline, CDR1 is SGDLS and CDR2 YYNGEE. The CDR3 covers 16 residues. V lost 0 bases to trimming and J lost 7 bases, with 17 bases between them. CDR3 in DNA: TGTGCCAGCAGCGTAGGTCCCAGCGGTTCAAGACAGCCCCAGCATTTT. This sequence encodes CASSVGPSGSRQPQHF.

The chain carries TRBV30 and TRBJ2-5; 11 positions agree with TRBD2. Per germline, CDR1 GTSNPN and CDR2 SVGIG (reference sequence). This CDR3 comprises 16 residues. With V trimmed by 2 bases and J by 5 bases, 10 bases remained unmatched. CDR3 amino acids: CAWSSRVAGGRETQYF. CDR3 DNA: TGTGCCTGGAGTTCACGGGTAGCGGGAGGGCGCGAGACCCAGTACTTC.

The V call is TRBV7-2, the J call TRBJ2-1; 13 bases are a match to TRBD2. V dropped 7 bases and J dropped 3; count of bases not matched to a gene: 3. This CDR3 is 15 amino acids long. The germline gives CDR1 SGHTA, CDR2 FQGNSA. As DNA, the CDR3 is TGTGCCAGCATTAGGACTAGCGGGGGCTACAATGAGCAGTTCTTC. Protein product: CASIRTSGGYNEQFF. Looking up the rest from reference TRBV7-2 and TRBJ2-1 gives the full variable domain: GAGVSQSPSNKVTEKGKDVELRCDPISGHTALYWYRQSLGQGLEFLIYFQGNSAPDKSGLPSDRFSAERTGGSVSTLTIQRTQQEDSAVYLCASIRTSGGYNEQFFGPGTRLTVL.

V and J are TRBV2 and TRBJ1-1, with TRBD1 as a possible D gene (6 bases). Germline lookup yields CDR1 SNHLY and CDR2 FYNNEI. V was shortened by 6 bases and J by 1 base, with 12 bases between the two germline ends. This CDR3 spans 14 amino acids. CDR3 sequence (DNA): TGTGCCAGCAGACCCCAGGGGAGGAACACTGAAGCTTTCTTT. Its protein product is CASRPQGRNTEAFF.

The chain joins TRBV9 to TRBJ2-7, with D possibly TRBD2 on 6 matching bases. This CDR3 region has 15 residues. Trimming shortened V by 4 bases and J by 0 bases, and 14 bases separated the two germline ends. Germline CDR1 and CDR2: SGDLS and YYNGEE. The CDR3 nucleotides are TGTGCCAGCAGCCCTCGAGGAGGGAACTCCTACGAGCAGTACTTC. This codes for CASSPRGGNSYEQYF. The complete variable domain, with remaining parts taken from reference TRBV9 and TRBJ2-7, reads DSGVTQTPKHLITATGQRVTLRCSPRSGDLSVYWYQQSLDQGLQFLIQYYNGEERAKGNILERFSAQQFPDLHSELNLSSLELGDSALYFCASSPRGGNSYEQYFGPGTRLTVT.

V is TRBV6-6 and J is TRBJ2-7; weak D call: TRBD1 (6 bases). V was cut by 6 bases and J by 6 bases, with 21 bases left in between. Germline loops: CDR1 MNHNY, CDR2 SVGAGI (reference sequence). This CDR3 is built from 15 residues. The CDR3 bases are TGTGCCAGCAGCCCTCCTCGCGACAGGCGCAGCGAGCAGTACTTC. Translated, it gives CASSPPRDRRSEQYF.

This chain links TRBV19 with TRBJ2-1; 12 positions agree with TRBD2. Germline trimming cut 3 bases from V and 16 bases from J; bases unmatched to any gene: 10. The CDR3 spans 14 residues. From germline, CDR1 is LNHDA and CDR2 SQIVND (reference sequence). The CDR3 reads CASSIGTSGGPPFF. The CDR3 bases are TGTGCCAGTAGTATCGGAACTAGCGGGGGGCCGCCCTTCTTC.

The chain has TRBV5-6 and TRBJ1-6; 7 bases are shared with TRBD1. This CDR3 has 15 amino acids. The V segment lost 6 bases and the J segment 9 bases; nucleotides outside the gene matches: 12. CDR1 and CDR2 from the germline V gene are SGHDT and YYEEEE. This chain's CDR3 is CASNTQQGLRSPLHF. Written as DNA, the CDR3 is TGTGCCAGCAACACCCAACAGGGGCTCCGTTCACCCCTCCACTTT.

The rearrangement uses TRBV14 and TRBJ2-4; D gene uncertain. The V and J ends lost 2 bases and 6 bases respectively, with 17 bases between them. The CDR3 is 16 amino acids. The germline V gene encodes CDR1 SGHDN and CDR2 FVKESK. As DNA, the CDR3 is TGTGCCAGCAGCCAACAGGTTCCGTTGGGCGGAAACATTCAGTACTTC. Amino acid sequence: CASSQQVPLGGNIQYF.

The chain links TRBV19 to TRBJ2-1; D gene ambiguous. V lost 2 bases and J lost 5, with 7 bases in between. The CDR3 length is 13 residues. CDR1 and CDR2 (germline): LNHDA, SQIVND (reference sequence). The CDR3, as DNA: TGTGCCAGTAGTATATCTTTGGACAATGAGCAGTTCTTC. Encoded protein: CASSISLDNEQFF.